A single sample gave rise to the 10 T cell receptor beta chains below, sequenced in a study of blood T cell repertoires in COVID-19. Generated by immunoSEQ multiplex PCR, the TCRdb table keeps only in-frame clones and is missing some. This sample has a few hundred thousand clones, with around nine tenths found just once. The sample consisted of PBMCs or T cells enriched from blood (not recorded which). These receptors were taken from a woman between 18 and 29 years old who had been exposed to COVID-19.

V gene TRBV10-3 combines with J gene TRBJ2-1, with 11 positions matching TRBD2. Trimming took 5 bases from V and 3 from J; bases not matched to a gene: 9. Germline V gene data show CDR1 as ENHRY and CDR2 as SYGVKD. This CDR3 contains 17 residues. The CDR3 DNA reads TGTGCCATCAGTTCCAGGGAGACTAGCGGGATCTACAATGAGCAGTTCTTC. Its translation is CAISSRETSGIYNEQFF.

The chain is built from TRBV4-1 and TRBJ2-3; D gene ambiguous. The V gene's germline CDR1 is MGHRA and CDR2 YSYEKL. There are 14 residues in the CDR3. Deletions cut 6 bases from V and 8 bases from J, with 18 bases between. In nucleotides, the CDR3 is TGCGCCAGCAGTCGTGCGGCGGCCTCCGGTACGCAGTATTTT. Translating gives CASSRAAASGTQYF.

The chain combines TRBV10-2 with TRBJ2-5, with 9 nucleotides matching TRBD2. J was trimmed by 6 bases and V by 4 bases; bases with no gene match: 3. Germline V lookup: CDR1 WSHSY, CDR2 SAAADI. There are 13 residues in the CDR3. Written as DNA, the CDR3 is TGCGCCAGCAGTGCGGCTAGCGGGAAGACCCAGTACTTC. It specifies CASSAASGKTQYF.

The V call is TRBV19, the J call TRBJ1-4; 9 positions match TRBD1. Germline lookup yields CDR1 LNHDA and CDR2 SQIVND (reference sequence). The CDR3 is made up of 14 amino acids. The junction had 5 bases not matched to a gene; V was cut back by 5 bases and J by 7 bases. As DNA, the CDR3 is TGTGCCAGTAGTGCCGGGACAGGGACTGAAAAACTGTTTTTT. Protein product: CASSAGTGTEKLFF.

The gene calls are TRBV27 and TRBJ2-2; TRBD1 might be the D (5 bases). This CDR3 comprises 13 residues. CDR1 is MNHEY, CDR2 SMNVEV, per germline (reference sequence). With 7 bases removed from V and 6 bases from J, the gap between germline ends came to 12 bases. The CDR3 loop reads CASNSGAAGELFF. The CDR3 DNA is TGTGCCAGCAATAGTGGGGCGGCCGGGGAGCTGTTTTTT.

This clone was seen a few times. The chain joins TRBV3-1 (or the pseudogene TRBV3-2) to TRBJ1-5; D not certain. Trimming took off 1 base at V and 5 bases at J, with 6 bases between the two ends. Germline V gene sequence: CDR1 LGHDT, CDR2 YNNKEL (reference sequence). The CDR3 is 13 amino acids. The CDR3 coding sequence is TGTGCCAGCAGCCAAGTGGTAGATCAGCCCCAGCATTTT. Amino acids: CASSQVVDQPQHF.

This chain uses TRBV7-9 with TRBJ1-2; a possible D gene is TRBD1 (6 bases). This CDR3 contains 15 residues. V was pared by 1 base and J by 8 bases, with 17 bases between. Germline lookup yields CDR1 SEHNR and CDR2 FQNEAQ (reference sequence). The CDR3 region has the DNA TGTGCCAGCAGCTTAGTCAGGGGCCGAGGAATCGGCTACACCTTC. Translating it yields CASSLVRGRGIGYTF.

V is TRBV19 and J is TRBJ1-1, with unresolved D. CDR1 and CDR2 from the germline V gene are LNHDA and SQIVND (reference sequence). Trimming left V 11 bases short and J 5 bases short, with 27 bases between. The CDR3 runs 16 residues. The CDR3 protein is CAFKNRVREGPTEAFF. In DNA, the CDR3 is TGTGCCTTTAAGAATCGGGTTAGGGAGGGCCCGACTGAAGCTTTCTTT. The full variable domain, in which reference TRBV19 and TRBJ1-1 provide the parts outside the CDR3, is DGGITQSPKYLFRKEGQNVTLSCEQNLNHDAMYWYRQDPGQGLRLIYYSQIVNDFQKGDIAEGYSVSREKKESFPLTVTSAQKNPTAFYLCAFKNRVREGPTEAFFGQGTRLTVV.

The chain recombines TRBV24-1 with TRBJ2-5; the D is unclear. CDR3 size: 14 residues. The germline CDR1 and CDR2 sequences are KGHDR and SFDVKD. V lost 2 bases and J lost 0, with 6 bases in between. This CDR3 reads CATSDWADQETQYF. CDR3 in DNA: TGTGCCACCAGTGATTGGGCAGACCAAGAGACCCAGTACTTC.

The J gene is TRBJ2-7, the V gene TRBV6-5; D is perhaps TRBD1 (6 bases). The length of the CDR3 is 13 residues. Germline lookup yields CDR1 MNHEY and CDR2 SVGAGI. V shed 5 bases and J shed 6 bases, with 14 bases lying between them. The CDR3, as DNA: TGTGCCAGCAGTACAGGGTATCAGAGCGAGCAGTACTTC. Its protein is CASSTGYQSEQYF.